These 23 T cell receptor beta chains were all obtained from the same sample, sequenced in a study of blood T cell repertoires in COVID-19. The protocol was immunoSEQ multiplex PCR, while the TCRdb copy is restricted to in-frame clones and leaves out a portion. The data show a few hundred thousand clones, approximately 90% seen once. The sample comprised PBMCs or T cells enriched from blood (not recorded which). The receptors come from a young man who had recovered from COVID-19.

The V and J genes are TRBV5-1 and TRBJ2-3; D unclear. Germline CDR1 and CDR2: SGHRS and YFSETQ. Trimming left V 4 bases short and J 3 bases short, with 9 bases between. This CDR3 region has 13 residues. CDR3: CASSPVVTDTQYF. In DNA form, the CDR3 reads TGCGCCAGCAGCCCGGTTGTAACAGATACGCAGTATTTT.

V is TRBV7-9 and J is TRBJ2-3, with D perhaps TRBD2 (5 bases). The length of the CDR3 is 11 residues. CDR1 SEHNR and CDR2 FQNEAQ come from the germline V gene (reference sequence). Trimming pared 5 bases from V and 5 bases from J, leaving 5 bases between. The DNA for the CDR3 is TGTGCCAGCAGCCGGGGAGATACGCAGTATTTT. This translates into CASSRGDTQYF.

This chain joins TRBV13 and TRBJ2-7; D call uncertain. The CDR3 sequence is 14 residues long. Looked up from germline, CDR1 is PRHDT and CDR2 is FYEKMQ (reference sequence). V dropped 2 bases and J dropped 7 bases, with 15 bases sitting between them. The DNA of the CDR3 is TGTGCCAGCAGCTTACCGGGTGTTCCTACGGAGCAGTACTTC. Translated, it gives CASSLPGVPTEQYF.

V usage is TRBV7-2 and J usage is TRBJ2-7; TRBD2 matches 11 bases. V lost 4 bases to trimming and J lost 4 bases; unmatched junction nucleotides: 12. The germline V gene has CDR1 SGHTA and CDR2 FQGNSA. The CDR3 extends over 17 amino acids. The CDR3 reads CASSYDTSGSFFYEQYF. The CDR3 DNA reads TGTGCCAGCAGCTACGATACTAGCGGGAGTTTCTTTTACGAGCAGTACTTC.

The genes are TRBV10-3 and TRBJ1-4; D remains ambiguous. This CDR3 comprises 14 residues. V was trimmed by 4 bases and J by 5 bases, leaving 11 bases between them. From germline, CDR1 is ENHRY and CDR2 SYGVKD. The CDR3 DNA follows: TGTGCCATCAGTGCCGGGAGAGAGAATGAAAAACTGTTTTTT. It encodes CAISAGRENEKLFF.

The chain joins TRBV7-2 to TRBJ1-2, with D hard to call. This CDR3 has 17 amino acids. The V and J ends lost 1 base and 4 bases respectively, with 19 bases between them. Germline V gene lookup returns CDR1 SGHTA and CDR2 FQGNSA. The CDR3: CASSLEGTAGRIYGYTF. DNA of the CDR3: TGTGCCAGCAGCTTAGAAGGTACGGCAGGAAGGATCTATGGCTACACCTTC.

The CDR3 sequence: CASSSDFSNQPQHF. The CDR3 bases are TGTGCCAGCAGCTCGGACTTTAGCAATCAGCCCCAGCATTTT. V gene TRBV7-8 combines with J gene TRBJ1-5; D call uncertain. The CDR3 has 14 residues. V was shortened by 4 bases and J by 0 bases, with 7 bases between the two germline ends. CDR1 and CDR2 from the germline V gene are SGHVS and FQNEAQ. The full variable domain, with the rest looked up from reference TRBV7-8 and TRBJ1-5, is GAGVSQSPRYKVAKRGQDVALRCDPISGHVSLFWYQQALGQGPEFLTYFQNEAQLDKSGLPSDRFFAERPEGSVSTLKIQRTQQEDSAVYLCASSSDFSNQPQHFGDGTRLSIL.

The J gene is TRBJ1-4, the V gene TRBV6-6; 8 bases fit TRBD1. The CDR3 spans 16 residues. Germline V gene lookup returns CDR1 MNHNY and CDR2 SVGAGI (reference sequence). Unmatched junction bases numbered 10, after V lost 7 bases and J lost 3 bases. CDR3 sequence reads: CASKIPPGQANEKLFF. CDR3 nucleotide sequence: TGTGCCAGCAAAATACCCCCGGGACAGGCTAATGAAAAACTGTTTTTT.

The chain is built from TRBV5-1 and TRBJ1-1, with TRBD1 matching over 7 bases. The CDR3 has 14 residues. Germline-derived CDR1 and CDR2 are SGHRS and YFSETQ. V shed 5 bases and J 3 bases; nucleotides not matched to a gene: 7. The CDR3 here is CASREGGQDTEAFF. In DNA, the CDR3 is TGCGCCAGCAGGGAAGGGGGCCAGGACACTGAAGCTTTCTTT.

As regards this clone: Other DNA variants within this sample encode the same CDR3. The rearrangement joins TRBV9 to TRBJ2-7; a possible D gene is TRBD1 (6 bases). Per the germline V gene, CDR1 is SGDLS and CDR2 is YYNGEE. Trimming took off 0 bases at V and 1 base at J, with 8 bases between the two ends. The CDR3 loop spans 14 amino acids. CDR3 region: CASSVAGASYEQYF. The CDR3 DNA reads as TGTGCCAGCAGCGTAGCAGGGGCTTCCTACGAGCAGTACTTC.

CDR3 nucleotide sequence: TGTGCCAGCAACGGGGGCACAGATACGCAGTATTTT. The encoded protein is CASNGGTDTQYF. V gene TRBV7-9 combines with J gene TRBJ2-3; maybe TRBD2 (5 bases). V was cut by 7 bases and J by 1 base, with 6 bases left in between. Germline V gives CDR1 SEHNR, CDR2 FQNEAQ (reference sequence). The CDR3 is 12 amino acids.

The gene calls are TRBV29-1 and TRBJ2-3, with 11 bases matching TRBD2. V gave up 3 bases and J gave up 4 bases; unmatched junction bases: 6. The length of the CDR3 is 15 residues. Per the germline V gene, CDR1 is SQVTM and CDR2 is ANQGSEA. The chain's CDR3 is CSVDMTSGTADTQYF. CDR3 DNA: TGCAGCGTTGATATGACTAGCGGGACGGCAGATACGCAGTATTTT.

The CDR3 loop is CATGTANNYGYTF. The DNA of the CDR3 is TGTGCCACCGGGACAGCGAATAACTATGGCTACACCTTC. The J gene is TRBJ1-2, the V gene TRBV15, with 7 bases lining up with TRBD1. The CDR3 runs 13 residues. Germline V gene data show CDR1 as LNHNV and CDR2 as YYDKDF (reference sequence). With 8 bases clipped from V and 1 base from J, the junction kept 4 bases outside the gene matches.

V usage is TRBV5-1 and J usage is TRBJ2-5, with 7 nucleotides matching TRBD1. Looked up from germline, CDR1 is SGHRS and CDR2 is YFSETQ. The CDR3 is 15 residues long. The trim removed 3 bases at V and 5 bases at J, leaving 10 bases unmatched. CDR3 bases: TGCGCCAGCAGCTCGGACAGGAGGCGAGGGGAGACCCAGTACTTC. Amino acids: CASSSDRRRGETQYF.

The rearrangement uses TRBV7-9 and TRBJ2-1; 10 nucleotides agree with TRBD2. Trimming removed 5 bases from V and 12 bases from J; junction bases left unmatched: 25. The length of the CDR3 is 19 residues. CDR1 and CDR2 (germline): SEHNR, FQNEAQ (reference sequence). CDR3 in amino acids: CASSPGQRNGTSARVRQFF. CDR3 nucleotide sequence: TGTGCCAGCAGCCCGGGACAGAGAAACGGGACTAGCGCCCGAGTTCGGCAGTTCTTC.

The DNA of the CDR3 is TGTGCCACCAGCAGATTGGGTAGCAACTCCTACGAGCAGTACTTC. Translation: CATSRLGSNSYEQYF. The genes are TRBV15 and TRBJ2-7; no firm D call. The V end lost 2 bases, the J end lost 0 bases, and 11 bases lay between the germline ends. Per germline, CDR1 LNHNV and CDR2 YYDKDF (reference sequence). The CDR3 runs 15 residues.

The genes are TRBV9 and TRBJ2-2, with D perhaps matching TRBD1 (7 bases). CDR1 and CDR2 (germline): SGDLS, YYNGEE. The CDR3 is made up of 15 amino acids. V was shortened by 2 bases and J by 4 bases, with 12 bases between the two germline ends. CDR3 bases: TGTGCCAGCAGCGTCTCCCAGGGGGGCACCGGGGAGCTGTTTTTT. Its protein product is CASSVSQGGTGELFF.

The V call is TRBV19, the J call TRBJ1-6, with no clear D. Looked up from germline, CDR1 is LNHDA and CDR2 is SQIVND (reference sequence). The CDR3 runs to 20 residues. V dropped 3 bases and J dropped 0 bases, with 21 bases sitting between them. The CDR3 bases are TGTGCCAGTAGTATGAGGTACATACTTAAAACTCTCTCCTATAATTCACCCCTCCACTTT. It specifies CASSMRYILKTLSYNSPLHF.

This clone was seen once. The V and J genes are TRBV27 and TRBJ1-4; D gene ambiguous. V gave up 2 bases and J gave up 0 bases, with 10 bases separating them. From germline, CDR1 is MNHEY and CDR2 SMNVEV (reference sequence). This CDR3 is 16 amino acids long. CDR3 amino acids: CASSLPIGSTNEKLFF. The CDR3 region has the DNA TGTGCCAGCAGTTTACCCATCGGGTCAACTAATGAAAAACTGTTTTTT.

This chain connects TRBV20-1 to TRBJ2-7; 8 bases agree with TRBD1. CDR1 is DFQATT, CDR2 SNEGSKA, per germline (reference sequence). CDR3 length: 15 amino acids. V shed 3 bases and J 6 bases; nucleotides not matched to a gene: 13. The CDR3 DNA reads TGCAGTGCTAGTACCGGGGACAGGTTTAGATCCGAGCAGTACTTC. Translating it yields CSASTGDRFRSEQYF.

V and J are TRBV19 and TRBJ2-3; possible D gene TRBD1, 8 bases. Trimming took off 6 bases at V and 0 bases at J, with 16 bases between the two ends. CDR1 LNHDA and CDR2 SQIVND come from the germline V gene (reference sequence). This CDR3 spans 16 amino acids. The CDR3 sequence: CASSTGGEPSTDTQYF. DNA of the CDR3: TGTGCCAGTAGCACAGGGGGGGAGCCTAGCACAGATACGCAGTATTTT.

The chain has TRBV29-1 and TRBJ1-1; TRBD1 might be the D (5 bases). There are 13 residues in the CDR3. The ends were cut back, 6 bases at V and 4 bases at J, with 15 bases in the middle. Germline CDR1 SQVTM, CDR2 ANQGSEA. The CDR3 protein is CSVQAHGGTEAFF. DNA for the CDR3: TGCAGCGTACAGGCCCACGGGGGCACTGAAGCTTTCTTT.

The chain joins TRBV6-6 to TRBJ2-7; D call uncertain. The V gene lost 0 bases and the J gene lost 6 bases, with 9 bases spanning the gap. This CDR3 contains 13 residues. CDR1 and CDR2 (germline): MNHNY, SVGAGI (reference sequence). The CDR3 DNA sequence: TGTGCCAGCAGTTACTCGTTGAGATCCGAGCAGTACTTC. Translated, it gives CASSYSLRSEQYF.